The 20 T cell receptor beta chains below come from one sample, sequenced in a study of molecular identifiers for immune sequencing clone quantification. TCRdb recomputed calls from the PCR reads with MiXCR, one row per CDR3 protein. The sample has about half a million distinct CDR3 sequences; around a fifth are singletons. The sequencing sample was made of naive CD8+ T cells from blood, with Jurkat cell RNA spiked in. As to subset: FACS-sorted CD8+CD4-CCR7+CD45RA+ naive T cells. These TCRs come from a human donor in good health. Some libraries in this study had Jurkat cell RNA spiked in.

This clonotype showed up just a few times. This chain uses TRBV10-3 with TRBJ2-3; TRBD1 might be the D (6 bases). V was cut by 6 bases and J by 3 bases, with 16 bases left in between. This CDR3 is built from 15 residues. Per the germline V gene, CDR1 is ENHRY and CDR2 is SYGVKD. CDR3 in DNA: TGTGCCATCAGGCCGACAGGTACTAGAACAGATACGCAGTATTTT. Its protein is CAIRPTGTRTDTQYF.

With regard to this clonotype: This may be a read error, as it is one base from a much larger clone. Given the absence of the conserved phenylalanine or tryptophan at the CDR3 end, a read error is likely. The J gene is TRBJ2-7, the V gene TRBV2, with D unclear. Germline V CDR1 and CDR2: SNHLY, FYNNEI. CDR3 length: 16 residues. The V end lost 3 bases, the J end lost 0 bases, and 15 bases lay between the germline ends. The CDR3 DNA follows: TGTGCCAGCAGTGATGCATGGCAGCAGACCTCCTACGAGCAGTACCTC. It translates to CASSDAWQQTSYEQYL.

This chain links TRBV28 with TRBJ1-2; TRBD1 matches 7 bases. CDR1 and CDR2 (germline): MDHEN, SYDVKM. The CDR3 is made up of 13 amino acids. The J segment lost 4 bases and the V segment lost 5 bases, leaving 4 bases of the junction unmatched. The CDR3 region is CASSDTGAYGYTF. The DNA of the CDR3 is TGTGCCAGCAGTGATACAGGGGCCTATGGCTACACCTTC.

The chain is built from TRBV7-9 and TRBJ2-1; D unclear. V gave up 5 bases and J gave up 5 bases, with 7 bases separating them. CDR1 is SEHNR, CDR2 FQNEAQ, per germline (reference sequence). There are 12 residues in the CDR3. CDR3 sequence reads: CASSTPNNEQFF. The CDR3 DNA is TGTGCCAGCAGCACTCCTAACAATGAGCAGTTCTTC.

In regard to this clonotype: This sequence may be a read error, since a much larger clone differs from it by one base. The CDR3 DNA follows: TGTGCCAGCAACCTGGGACGGCCTCTCACAGATACGCAGTATTTT. Translation: CASNLGRPLTDTQYF. The J gene is TRBJ2-3, the V gene TRBV7-4; D could derive from TRBD1 or TRBD2 (5 bases each). The V gene lost 7 bases and the J gene lost 2 bases, with 16 bases spanning the gap. The CDR3 runs 15 residues. Germline lookup yields CDR1 SGHVT and CDR2 SQSDAQ.

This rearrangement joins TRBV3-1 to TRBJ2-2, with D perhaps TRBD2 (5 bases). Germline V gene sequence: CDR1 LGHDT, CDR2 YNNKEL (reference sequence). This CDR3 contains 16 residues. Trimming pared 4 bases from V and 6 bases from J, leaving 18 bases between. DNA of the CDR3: TGTGCCAGCAGCCGAGGGCTCGCCCTTCTCTCCGGGGAGCTGTTTTTT. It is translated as CASSRGLALLSGELFF.

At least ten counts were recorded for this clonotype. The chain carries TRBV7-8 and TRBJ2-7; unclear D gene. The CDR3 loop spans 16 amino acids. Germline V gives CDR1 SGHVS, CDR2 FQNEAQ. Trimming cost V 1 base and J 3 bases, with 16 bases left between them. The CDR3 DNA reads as TGTGCCAGCAGCTTAGTTGGCTCAGAAGATTTCTACGAGCAGTACTTC. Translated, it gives CASSLVGSEDFYEQYF. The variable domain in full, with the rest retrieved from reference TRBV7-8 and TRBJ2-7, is GAGVSQSPRYKVAKRGQDVALRCDPISGHVSLFWYQQALGQGPEFLTYFQNEAQLDKSGLPSDRFFAERPEGSVSTLKIQRTQQEDSAVYLCASSLVGSEDFYEQYFGPGTRLTVT.

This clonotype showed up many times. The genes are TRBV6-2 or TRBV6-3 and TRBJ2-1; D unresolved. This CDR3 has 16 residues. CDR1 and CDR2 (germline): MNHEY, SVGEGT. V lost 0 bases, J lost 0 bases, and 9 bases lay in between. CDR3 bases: TGTGCCAGCAGTTACTCGAGTATGAGCTCCTACAATGAGCAGTTCTTC. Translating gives CASSYSSMSSYNEQFF.

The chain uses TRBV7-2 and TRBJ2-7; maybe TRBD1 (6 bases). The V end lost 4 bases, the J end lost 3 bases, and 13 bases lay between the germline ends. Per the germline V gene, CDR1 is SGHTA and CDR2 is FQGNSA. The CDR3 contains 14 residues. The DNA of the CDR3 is TGTGCCAGCAGCTCACCCGGGACATTCTACGAGCAGTACTTC. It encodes CASSSPGTFYEQYF.

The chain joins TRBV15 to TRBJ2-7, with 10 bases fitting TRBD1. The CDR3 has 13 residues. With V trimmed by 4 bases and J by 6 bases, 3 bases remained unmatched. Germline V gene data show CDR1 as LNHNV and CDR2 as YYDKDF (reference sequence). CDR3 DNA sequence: TGTGCCACCAGCATCTGGACAGGGGGCGAGCAGTACTTC. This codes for CATSIWTGGEQYF. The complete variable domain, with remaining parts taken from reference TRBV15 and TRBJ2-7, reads DAMVIQNPRYQVTQFGKPVTLSCSQTLNHNVMYWYQQKSSQAPKLLFHYYDKDFNNEADTPDNFQSRRPNTSFCFLDIRSPGLGDTAMYLCATSIWTGGEQYFGPGTRLTVT.

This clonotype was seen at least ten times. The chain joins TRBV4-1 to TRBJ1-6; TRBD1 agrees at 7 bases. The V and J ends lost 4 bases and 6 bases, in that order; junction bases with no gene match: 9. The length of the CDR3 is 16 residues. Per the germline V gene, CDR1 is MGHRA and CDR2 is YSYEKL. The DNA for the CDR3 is TGCGCCAGCAGCCTTCTCCCGGGACAGACTAATTCACCCCTCCACTTT. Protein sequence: CASSLLPGQTNSPLHF.

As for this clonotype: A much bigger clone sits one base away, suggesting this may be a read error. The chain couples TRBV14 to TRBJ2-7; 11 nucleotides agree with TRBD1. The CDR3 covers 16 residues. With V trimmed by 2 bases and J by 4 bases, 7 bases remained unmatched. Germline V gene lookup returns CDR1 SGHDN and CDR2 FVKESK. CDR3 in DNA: TGTGCCAGCAGCCAATCGGGACAGGGGGTCCTGTACGAGCAGTACTTC. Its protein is CASSQSGQGVLYEQYF.

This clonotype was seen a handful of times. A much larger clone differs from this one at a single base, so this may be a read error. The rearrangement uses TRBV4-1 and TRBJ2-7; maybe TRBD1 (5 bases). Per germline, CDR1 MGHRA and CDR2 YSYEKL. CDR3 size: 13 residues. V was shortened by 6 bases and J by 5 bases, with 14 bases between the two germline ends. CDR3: CASRLVLGDEQYF. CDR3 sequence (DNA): TGCGCCAGCAGACTGGTGTTAGGGGACGAGCAGTACTTC.

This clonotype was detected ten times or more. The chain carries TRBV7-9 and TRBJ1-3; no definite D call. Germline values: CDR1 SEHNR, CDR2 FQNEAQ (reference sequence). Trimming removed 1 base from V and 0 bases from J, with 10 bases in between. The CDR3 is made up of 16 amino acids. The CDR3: CASSLVDGSSGNTIYF. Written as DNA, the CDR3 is TGTGCCAGCAGCTTAGTTGACGGGAGCTCTGGAAACACCATATATTTT. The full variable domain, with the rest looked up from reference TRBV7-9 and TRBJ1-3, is DTGVSQNPRHKITKRGQNVTFRCDPISEHNRLYWYRQTLGQGPEFLTYFQNEAQLEKSRLLSDRFSAERPKGSFSTLEIQRTEQGDSAMYLCASSLVDGSSGNTIYFGEGSWLTVV.

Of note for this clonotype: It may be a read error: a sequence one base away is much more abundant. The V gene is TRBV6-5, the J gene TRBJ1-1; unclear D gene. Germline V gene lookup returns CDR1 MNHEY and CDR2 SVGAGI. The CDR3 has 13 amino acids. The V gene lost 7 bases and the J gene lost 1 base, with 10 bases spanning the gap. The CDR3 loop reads CASKASQNTEAFF. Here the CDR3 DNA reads TGTGCCAGCAAGGCCAGCCAGAACACTGAAGCTTTCTTT.

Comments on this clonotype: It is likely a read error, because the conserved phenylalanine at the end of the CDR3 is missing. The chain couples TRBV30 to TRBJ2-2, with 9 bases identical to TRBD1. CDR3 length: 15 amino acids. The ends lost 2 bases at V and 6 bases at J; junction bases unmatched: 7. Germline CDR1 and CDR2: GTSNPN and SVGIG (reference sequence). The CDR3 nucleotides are TGTGCCTGGAGTAGAGGACAGGGGAGGGCCGGGGAGCTGTTTTCT. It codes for CAWSRGQGRAGELFS.

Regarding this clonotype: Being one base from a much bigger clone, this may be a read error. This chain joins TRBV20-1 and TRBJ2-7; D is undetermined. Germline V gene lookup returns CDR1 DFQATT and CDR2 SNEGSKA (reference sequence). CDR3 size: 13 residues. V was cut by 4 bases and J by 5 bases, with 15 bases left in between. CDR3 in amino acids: CSANLQSEHEQYF. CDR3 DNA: TGCAGTGCTAATTTACAGAGTGAGCACGAGCAGTACTTC.

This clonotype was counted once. The CDR3 region is CASSQEGPGTNTGELFF. The CDR3 DNA reads as TGTGCCAGCAGCCAAGAGGGACCGGGAACGAACACCGGGGAGCTGTTTTTT. The chain is built from TRBV3-2 and TRBJ2-2; the table's TRBD1 call for D was not verified on the DNA. TRBV3-2 is reported as a pseudogene. This CDR3 is 17 amino acids long.

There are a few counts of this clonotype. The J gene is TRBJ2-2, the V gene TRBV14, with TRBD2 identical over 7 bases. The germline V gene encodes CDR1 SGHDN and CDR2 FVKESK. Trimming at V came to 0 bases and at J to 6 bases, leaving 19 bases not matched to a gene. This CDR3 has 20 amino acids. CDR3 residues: CASSQDMAGAGFLFAGELFF. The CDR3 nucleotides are TGTGCCAGCAGCCAAGATATGGCGGGAGCTGGTTTTTTGTTCGCCGGGGAGCTGTTTTTT.

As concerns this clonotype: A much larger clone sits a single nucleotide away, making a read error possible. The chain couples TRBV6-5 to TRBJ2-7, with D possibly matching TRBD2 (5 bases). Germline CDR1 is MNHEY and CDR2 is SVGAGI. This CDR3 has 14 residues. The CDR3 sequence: CAGSTNPGAYEQYF. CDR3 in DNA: TGTGCCGGCAGTACCAACCCCGGGGCCTACGAGCAGTACTTC.